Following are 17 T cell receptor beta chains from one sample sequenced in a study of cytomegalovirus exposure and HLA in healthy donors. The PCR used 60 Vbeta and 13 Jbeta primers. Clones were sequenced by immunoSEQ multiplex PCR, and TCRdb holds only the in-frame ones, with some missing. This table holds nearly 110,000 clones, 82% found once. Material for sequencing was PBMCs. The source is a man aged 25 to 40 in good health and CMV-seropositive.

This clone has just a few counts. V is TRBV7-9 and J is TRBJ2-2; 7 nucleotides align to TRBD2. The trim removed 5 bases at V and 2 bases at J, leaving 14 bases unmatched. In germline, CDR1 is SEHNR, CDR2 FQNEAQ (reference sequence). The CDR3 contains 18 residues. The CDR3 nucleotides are TGTGCCAGCAGCCCGAGGGAGGGGTCAGTTATAAACACCGGGGAGCTGTTTTTT. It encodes CASSPREGSVINTGELFF.

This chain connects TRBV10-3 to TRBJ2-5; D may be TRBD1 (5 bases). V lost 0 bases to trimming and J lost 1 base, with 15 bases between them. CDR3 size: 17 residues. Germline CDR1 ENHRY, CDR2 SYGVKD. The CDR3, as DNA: TGTGCCATCAGTGAGTCTACGACAGCGAGCTCCCAAGAGACCCAGTACTTC. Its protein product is CAISESTTASSQETQYF.

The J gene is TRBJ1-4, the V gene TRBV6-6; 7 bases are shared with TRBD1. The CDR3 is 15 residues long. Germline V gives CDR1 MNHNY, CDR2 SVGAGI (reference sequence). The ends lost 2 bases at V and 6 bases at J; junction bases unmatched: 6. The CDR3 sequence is CASSYPDRAHEKLFF. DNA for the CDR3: TGTGCCAGCAGTTACCCAGACAGGGCACATGAAAAACTGTTTTTT.

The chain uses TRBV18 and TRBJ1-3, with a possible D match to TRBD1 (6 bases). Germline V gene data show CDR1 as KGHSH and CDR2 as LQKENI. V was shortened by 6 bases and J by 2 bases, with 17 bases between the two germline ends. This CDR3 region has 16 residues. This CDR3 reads CASSWTAPLAGNTIYF. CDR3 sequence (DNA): TGTGCCAGCTCGTGGACAGCCCCACTGGCTGGAAACACCATATATTTT.

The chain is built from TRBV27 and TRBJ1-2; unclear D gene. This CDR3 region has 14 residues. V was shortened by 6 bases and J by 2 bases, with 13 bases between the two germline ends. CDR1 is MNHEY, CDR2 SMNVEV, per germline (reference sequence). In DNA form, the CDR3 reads TGTGCCAGCAGCCGTGGAGGACGGAACTATGGCTACACCTTC. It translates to CASSRGGRNYGYTF.

CDR3 coding DNA: TGCAGCGTTGTATGGCAGGGGAACCAAGAGACCCAGTACTTC. Translation gives CSVVWQGNQETQYF. The rearrangement links TRBV29-1 to TRBJ2-5; TRBD1 is a possible D gene (6 bases). With 4 bases removed from V and 0 bases from J, the gap between germline ends came to 12 bases. The germline V gene has CDR1 SQVTM and CDR2 ANQGSEA. The CDR3 length is 14 residues.

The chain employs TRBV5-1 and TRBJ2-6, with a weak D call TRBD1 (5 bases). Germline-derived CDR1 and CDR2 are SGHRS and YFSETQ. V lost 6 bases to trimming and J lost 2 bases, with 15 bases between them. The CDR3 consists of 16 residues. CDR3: CASTTAPGTGANVLTF. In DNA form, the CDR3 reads TGCGCCAGCACCACTGCGCCAGGGACTGGGGCCAACGTCCTGACTTTC. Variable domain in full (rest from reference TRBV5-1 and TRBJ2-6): KAGVTQTPRYLIKTRGQQVTLSCSPISGHRSVSWYQQTPGQGLQFLFEYFSETQRNKGNFPGRFSGRQFSNSRSEMNVSTLELGDSALYLCASTTAPGTGANVLTFGAGSRLTVL.

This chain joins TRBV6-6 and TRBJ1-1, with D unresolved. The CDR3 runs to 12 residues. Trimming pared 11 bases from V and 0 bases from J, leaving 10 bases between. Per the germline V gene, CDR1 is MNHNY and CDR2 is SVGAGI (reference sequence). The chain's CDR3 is CAARAMNTEAFF. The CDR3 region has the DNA TGTGCCGCGAGAGCAATGAACACTGAAGCTTTCTTT.

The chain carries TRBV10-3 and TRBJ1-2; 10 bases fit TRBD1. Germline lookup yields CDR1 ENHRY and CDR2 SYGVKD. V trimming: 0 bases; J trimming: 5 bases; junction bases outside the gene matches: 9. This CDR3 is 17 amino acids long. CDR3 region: CAISESQRQGAKYGYTF. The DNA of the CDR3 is TGTGCCATCAGTGAGTCACAAAGACAGGGGGCAAAATATGGCTACACCTTC.

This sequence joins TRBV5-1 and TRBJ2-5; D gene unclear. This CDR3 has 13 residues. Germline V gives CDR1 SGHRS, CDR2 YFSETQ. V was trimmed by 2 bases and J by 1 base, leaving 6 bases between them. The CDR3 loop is CASSLPSQETQYF. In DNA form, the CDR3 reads TGCGCCAGCAGCTTACCCAGCCAAGAGACCCAGTACTTC.

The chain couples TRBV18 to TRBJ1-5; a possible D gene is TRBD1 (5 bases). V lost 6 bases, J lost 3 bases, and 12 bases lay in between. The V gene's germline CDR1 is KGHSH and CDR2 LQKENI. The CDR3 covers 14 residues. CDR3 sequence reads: CASSGRDLNQPQHF. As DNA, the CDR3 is TGTGCCAGCTCCGGGAGGGACCTCAATCAGCCCCAGCATTTT.

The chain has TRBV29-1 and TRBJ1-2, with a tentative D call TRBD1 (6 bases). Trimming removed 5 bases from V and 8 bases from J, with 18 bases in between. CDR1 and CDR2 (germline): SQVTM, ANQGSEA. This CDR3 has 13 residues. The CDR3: CSVRVTGIRGYTF. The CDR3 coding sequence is TGCAGCGTTCGTGTGACAGGTATACGGGGCTACACCTTC.

CDR3 sequence reads: CASSSGGFYEQFF. As DNA, the CDR3 is TGTGCCAGCTCAAGCGGGGGGTTCTATGAGCAGTTCTTC. The genes are TRBV6-6 and TRBJ2-1, with TRBD2 matching over 9 bases. Trimming at V came to 8 bases and at J to 8 bases, leaving 7 bases not matched to a gene. Germline V lookup: CDR1 MNHNY, CDR2 SVGAGI (reference sequence). CDR3 length equals 13 residues.

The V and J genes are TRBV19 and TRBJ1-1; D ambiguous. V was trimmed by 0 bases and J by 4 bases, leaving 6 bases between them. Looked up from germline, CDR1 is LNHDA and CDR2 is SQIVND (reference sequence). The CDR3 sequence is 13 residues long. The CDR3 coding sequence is TGTGCCAGTAGTATAGATCTCGGCACTGAAGCTTTCTTT. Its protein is CASSIDLGTEAFF.

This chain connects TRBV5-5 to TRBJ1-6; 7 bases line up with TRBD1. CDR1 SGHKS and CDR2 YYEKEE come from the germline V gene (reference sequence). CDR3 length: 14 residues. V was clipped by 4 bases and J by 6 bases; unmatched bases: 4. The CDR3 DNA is TGTGCCAGCAGCACGACAGGGCCTAATTCACCCCTCCACTTT. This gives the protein CASSTTGPNSPLHF. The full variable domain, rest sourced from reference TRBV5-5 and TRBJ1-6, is DAGVTQSPTHLIKTRGQQVTLRCSPISGHKSVSWYQQVLGQGPQFIFQYYEKEERGRGNFPDRFSARQFPNYSSELNVNALLLGDSALYLCASSTTGPNSPLHFGNGTRLTVT.

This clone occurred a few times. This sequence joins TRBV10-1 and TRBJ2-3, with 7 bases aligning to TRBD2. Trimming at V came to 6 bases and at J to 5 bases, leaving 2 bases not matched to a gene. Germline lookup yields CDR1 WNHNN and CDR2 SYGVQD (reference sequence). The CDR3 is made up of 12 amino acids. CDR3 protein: CASSSGVDTQYF. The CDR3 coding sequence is TGCGCCAGCAGCAGCGGGGTAGATACGCAGTATTTT.

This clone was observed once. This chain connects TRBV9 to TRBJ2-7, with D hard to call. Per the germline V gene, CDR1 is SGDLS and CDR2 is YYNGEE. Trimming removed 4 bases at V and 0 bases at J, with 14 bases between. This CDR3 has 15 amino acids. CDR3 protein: CASSPAPHSSYEQYF. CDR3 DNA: TGTGCCAGCAGCCCTGCCCCCCACAGCTCCTACGAGCAGTACTTC.